This TCR beta chain was recorded in a study of control samples from healthy donors and cancer patients. Using immunoSEQ multiplex PCR, the repertoire was profiled, and TCRdb retains in-frame clones only, with some absent. The sample yields 150,000 to 200,000 clones, about 90% seen once. The CDR3 sequence is 13 residues long. The germline V gene encodes CDR1 MDHEN and CDR2 SYDVKM. V was cut by 5 bases and J by 5 bases, with 13 bases left in between. This clone has a single count. The rearrangement links TRBV28 to TRBJ2-7; tentative D call: TRBD2 (6 bases). The specimen was blood. This receptor was identified in a woman aged 25 to 39 in good health. CDR3 bases: TGTGCCAGCAGTCCCGCCGAGCGGGACGAGCAGTACTTC. Protein: CASSPAERDEQYF.